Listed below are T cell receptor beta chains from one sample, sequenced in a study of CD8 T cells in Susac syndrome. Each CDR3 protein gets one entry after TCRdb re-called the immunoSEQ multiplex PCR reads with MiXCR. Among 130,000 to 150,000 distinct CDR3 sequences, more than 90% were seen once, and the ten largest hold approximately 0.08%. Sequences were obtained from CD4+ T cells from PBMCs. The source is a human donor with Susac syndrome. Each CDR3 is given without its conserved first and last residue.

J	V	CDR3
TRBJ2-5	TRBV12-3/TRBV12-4	ASRYTGETQY
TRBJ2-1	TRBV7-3	ASSLRLAGNNEQF
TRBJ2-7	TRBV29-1	SAGHTRYEQY
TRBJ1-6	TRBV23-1	ASSRHLEPLH
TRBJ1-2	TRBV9	ASSTWTGVRYGYT
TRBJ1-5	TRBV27	ASSLSPGNQPQH
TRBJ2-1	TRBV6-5	ASSLNSGGMDEQF
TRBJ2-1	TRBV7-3	ASSLRGTAPYNEQF
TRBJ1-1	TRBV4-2	ASSPSDRLNTEAF
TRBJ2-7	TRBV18	ASSHRWSPGENYEQY
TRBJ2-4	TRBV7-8	ASSLGVGRLAKNIQY
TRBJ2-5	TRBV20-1	SARPPSGRETQY
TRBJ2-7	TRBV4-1	ASSQAGDPWEQY
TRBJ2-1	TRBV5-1	ASSLAGSGFNEQF
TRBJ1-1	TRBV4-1	ASSQEATLGTEAF
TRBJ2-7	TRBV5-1	ASSLIRDKTYEQY
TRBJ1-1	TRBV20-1	SARAMGRLNTEAF
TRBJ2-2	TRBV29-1	SVDLGQPNTGELF
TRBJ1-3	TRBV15	ATSRDGGYSGNTIY
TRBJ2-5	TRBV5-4	ASTRGGGGQETQY
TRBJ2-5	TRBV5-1	ASSLARSETQY
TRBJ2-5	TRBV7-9	ASSRLGKETQY
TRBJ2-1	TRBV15	ATLPGQSYNEQF
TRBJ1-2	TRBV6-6	ASCALGVLGGYT
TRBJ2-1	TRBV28	ASSQRERYNEQF
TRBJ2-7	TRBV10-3	AISTGAAYEQY
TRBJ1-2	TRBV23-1	ASSRSRSEKNYGYT
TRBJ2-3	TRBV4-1	ASSPSPLAGPSDTQY
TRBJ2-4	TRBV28	ASSLKGGREY
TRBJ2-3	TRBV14	ASSQGGWTTQY
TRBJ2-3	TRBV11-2	ASSSASRGTQY
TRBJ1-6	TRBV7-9	ASSLGETSNSPLH